These T cell receptor beta chains were read from a single sample in a study of Ad26.COV2.S vaccination and SARS-CoV-2 variants. Assay: immunoSEQ multiplex PCR; the TCRdb copy retains only in-frame clones and omits some. This table holds about 440,000 clones, 87% found once. The material sequenced was peripheral blood, taken in a trial of Ad26.COV2.S vaccine versus placebo. These TCRs come from a person between 18 and 59 years old who received the Ad26.COV2.S COVID-19 vaccine or a placebo. Both conserved end residues are part of each CDR3. Each record gives: J gene, V gene, D gene, clone size, CDR3 protein, CDR3 DNA. The D gene is left open where the match is weak. Size tells how often a clone was seen (once, few, many) or the class of an expanded clone, and some rows leave it out.

>TRBJ2-7|TRBV29-1|TRBD1|NA
CSGSQGASYEQYF
TGCAGCGGATCACAGGGGGCTTCCTACGAGCAGTACTTC
>TRBJ1-5|TRBV7-8|NA|NA
CASSLLPREQPQHF
TGTGCCAGCAGCTTATTGCCTCGGGAGCAGCCCCAGCATTTT
>TRBJ1-4|TRBV10-3|NA|NA
CASRLDLNEKLFF
TGTGCCAGCAGACTTGACCTAAATGAAAAACTGTTTTTT
>TRBJ1-3|TRBV6-5|NA|NA
CASTTGTISGNTIYF
TGTGCCAGCACAACAGGGACCATCTCTGGAAACACCATATATTTT
>TRBJ1-2|TRBV28|NA|NA
CASSLSQAGYTF
TGTGCCAGCAGTTTGAGTCAGGCTGGCTACACCTTC
>TRBJ1-1|TRBV28|NA|NA
CATGPGTEAFF
TGTGCCACGGGACCGGGCACTGAAGCTTTCTTT
>TRBJ2-5|TRBV11-2|NA|NA
CASSLVGNQETQYF
TGTGCCAGCAGCTTAGTAGGGAACCAAGAGACCCAGTACTTC
>TRBJ1-5|TRBV28|NA|few
CASSLPPNQPQHF
TGTGCCAGCAGTCTACCGCCCAATCAGCCCCAGCATTTT
>TRBJ2-7|TRBV28|NA|once
CASTQGYEQYF
TGTGCCAGCACACAGGGCTACGAGCAGTACTTC
>TRBJ1-2|TRBV20-1|NA|NA
CSASYRVDYGYTF
TGCAGTGCTAGTTACAGGGTCGACTATGGCTACACCTTC
>TRBJ1-5|TRBV6-5|TRBD1|NA
CASSRDRGYQPQHF
TGTGCCAGCAGTCGGGACAGGGGTTACCAGCCCCAGCATTTT
>TRBJ2-3|TRBV5-1|TRBD2|NA
CASRTSGSTDTQYF
TGCGCCAGCAGAACTAGCGGTAGCACAGATACGCAGTATTTT
>TRBJ2-2|TRBV21-1|NA|NA
CASSDTKKRDRGNTGELFF
TGTGCCAGCAGCGACACTAAGAAACGGGACAGGGGAAACACCGGGGAGCTGTTTTTT
>TRBJ1-3|TRBV5-4|NA|NA
CASSLAGGSGNTIYF
TGTGCCAGCAGCTTGGCCGGGGGCTCTGGAAACACCATATATTTT
>TRBJ2-7|TRBV28|TRBD2|NA
CASSLRLADLITYEQYF
TGTGCCAGCAGTTTACGGCTAGCGGACTTAATAACCTACGAGCAGTACTTC
>TRBJ2-1|TRBV7-9|TRBD2|NA
CASRSGGGGAYNEQFF
TGTGCCAGCAGGTCCGGCGGGGGAGGGGCCTACAATGAGCAGTTCTTC
>TRBJ1-4|TRBV5-5|NA|NA
CASSLVLREKLFF
TGTGCCAGCAGCTTGGTTTTGAGGGAAAAACTGTTTTTT
>TRBJ1-2|TRBV3-1/TRBV3-2|TRBD1|NA
CASSLRQGGYTF
TGTGCCAGCAGCCTCCGACAGGGAGGCTACACCTTC
>TRBJ2-5|TRBV10-3|TRBD1|NA
CAIKNQGADETQYF
TGTGCCATCAAGAACCAGGGGGCAGATGAGACCCAGTACTTC
>TRBJ2-7|TRBV7-6|TRBD2|NA
CASSSKEGTSGKVSPYEQYF
TGTGCCAGCAGCTCAAAGGAAGGGACTAGCGGGAAAGTATCTCCCTACGAGCAGTACTTC
>TRBJ1-3|TRBV29-1|NA|NA
CSALGVPGNTIYF
TGCAGCGCATTAGGGGTCCCTGGAAACACCATATATTTT
>TRBJ2-5|TRBV19|TRBD1|NA
CASSTGQGGTQYF
TGTGCCAGTAGTACTGGACAGGGTGGGACCCAGTACTTC
>TRBJ2-2|TRBV9|TRBD1|NA
CASSVRDRVDTGELFF
TGTGCCAGCAGCGTAAGGGACAGGGTCGACACCGGGGAGCTGTTTTTT
>TRBJ1-1|TRBV5-1|NA|NA
CASSGTGTGNTEAFF
TGCGCCAGCAGCGGCACCGGGACCGGGAACACTGAAGCTTTCTTT
>TRBJ2-1|TRBV9|NA|NA
CASSVTLGEGGEQFF
TGTGCCAGCAGCGTCACCCTGGGAGAGGGTGGTGAGCAGTTCTTC
>TRBJ2-5|TRBV4-2|NA|NA
CASSQDRRFQETQYF
TGTGCCAGCAGCCAAGACAGACGATTCCAAGAGACCCAGTACTTC
>TRBJ1-3|TRBV28|NA|NA
CASSPPSGNTIYF
TGTGCCAGCAGTCCCCCCTCTGGAAACACCATATATTTT
>TRBJ2-7|TRBV3-1/TRBV3-2|TRBD2|NA
CASSLGLAGYEQYF
TGTGCCAGCAGCCTCGGACTAGCGGGTTACGAGCAGTACTTC
>TRBJ1-2|TRBV19|TRBD1|NA
CASSPRTGAYGYTF
TGTGCCAGTAGTCCGCGGACAGGGGCCTATGGCTACACCTTC
>TRBJ1-5|TRBV2|TRBD1|NA
CASREQGARNQPQHF
TGTGCCAGCAGGGAACAGGGGGCGCGGAATCAGCCCCAGCATTTT
>TRBJ2-2|TRBV29-1|NA|NA
CSVSGGEGWELFF
TGCAGCGTTTCCGGGGGCGAAGGCTGGGAGCTGTTTTTT
>TRBJ1-2|TRBV2|NA|NA
CASNLGVDYGYTF
TGTGCCAGCAATCTCGGCGTCGACTATGGCTACACCTTC
>TRBJ2-7|TRBV30|NA|NA
CAWSRVSYEQYF
TGTGCCTGGAGTCGGGTCTCCTACGAGCAGTACTTC
>TRBJ1-1|TRBV7-8|NA|NA
CASSSGEGVGTEAFF
TGTGCCAGCAGCTCGGGGGAGGGGGTGGGCACTGAAGCTTTCTTT
>TRBJ2-6|TRBV9|NA|NA
CASSVDGGYSSGANVLTF
TGTGCCAGCAGCGTAGATGGCGGATACTCATCTGGGGCCAACGTCCTGACTTTC
>TRBJ2-1|TRBV9|TRBD2|NA
CASSVEAGGPYNEQFF
TGTGCCAGCAGCGTAGAGGCGGGAGGGCCCTACAATGAGCAGTTCTTC
>TRBJ2-1|TRBV7-2|NA|NA
CASSPSGNEQFF
TGTGCCAGCAGCCCGAGCGGCAATGAGCAGTTCTTC
>TRBJ2-2|TRBV7-8|TRBD1|NA
CASSPPVGQGAYGELFF
TGTGCCAGCAGCCCACCGGTGGGACAGGGGGCATACGGGGAGCTGTTTTTT
>TRBJ2-7|TRBV4-2|NA|NA
CASSDQPLASEQYF
TGTGCCAGCAGCGACCAACCCTTAGCCTCCGAGCAGTACTTC
>TRBJ2-5|TRBV10-3|TRBD2|NA
CAISEFPAGGSTLHQETQYF
TGTGCCATCAGTGAGTTTCCGGCGGGAGGGTCCACTTTACACCAAGAGACCCAGTACTTC
>TRBJ2-2|TRBV7-9|NA|NA
CASSFGGLYTGELFF
TGTGCCAGCAGCTTTGGGGGGTTGTACACCGGGGAGCTGTTTTTT
>TRBJ1-1|TRBV7-8|TRBD1|NA
CASSRNRGSRRAFF
TGTGCCAGCAGCAGAAACAGGGGATCCAGGAGGGCTTTCTTT
>TRBJ2-3|TRBV5-1|NA|NA
CASAETSSTDTQYF
TGCGCCAGTGCGGAGACTTCTAGCACAGATACGCAGTATTTT
>TRBJ2-4|TRBV4-2|NA|NA
CASSPLVGIAKNIQYF
TGTGCCAGCAGCCCCTTAGTGGGAATAGCCAAAAACATTCAGTACTTC
>TRBJ1-6|TRBV4-2|NA|once
CASSQDHRVNSPLHF
TGTGCCAGCAGCCAAGACCACAGGGTAAACTCACCCCTCCACTTT
>TRBJ1-1|TRBV2|NA|once
CASRGGSGAFF
TGTGCCAGCAGGGGTGGATCAGGAGCTTTCTTT
>TRBJ2-7|TRBV6-6|NA|NA
CASSYPGGGAEQYF
TGTGCCAGCAGTTACCCAGGGGGGGGCGCAGAGCAGTACTTC
>TRBJ1-2|TRBV25-1|NA|NA
CASSSLSGTTFGYTF
TGTGCCAGCAGTTCCCTCTCCGGGACTACGTTTGGCTACACCTTC
>TRBJ2-3|TRBV3-1/TRBV3-2|NA|NA
CASSQVRLRDTQYF
TGTGCCAGCAGCCAAGTTCGCCTGAGGGATACGCAGTATTTT
>TRBJ2-1|TRBV2|NA|few
CASNPPGVNEQFF
TGTGCCAGCAATCCCCCCGGGGTGAATGAGCAGTTCTTC
>TRBJ2-2|TRBV19|TRBD1|NA
CASSPDRAIELFF
TGTGCCAGTAGTCCGGACAGGGCCATAGAGCTGTTTTTT
>TRBJ2-2|TRBV5-1|TRBD2|NA
CASSARPGLAANTGELFF
TGCGCCAGCAGCGCCCGGCCCGGACTAGCGGCGAACACCGGGGAGCTGTTTTTT
>TRBJ1-5|TRBV19|NA|NA
CASSFGQNQPQHF
TGTGCCAGTAGTTTCGGGCAAAATCAGCCCCAGCATTTT
>TRBJ2-5|TRBV7-2|NA|NA
CASSLDPLETQYF
TGTGCCAGCAGCTTAGACCCTCTTGAGACCCAGTACTTC
>TRBJ2-7|TRBV19|TRBD2|NA
CASSQGLADPYEQYF
TGTGCCAGTAGTCAAGGACTAGCGGACCCCTACGAGCAGTACTTC